A single T cell receptor beta chain is shown here with its context. The data derive from a study of T cell responses to AZD1222 COVID-19 vaccine. Germline V lookup: CDR1 KGHSH, CDR2 LQKENI. With 3 bases clipped from V and 9 bases from J, the junction kept 17 bases outside the gene matches. This CDR3 region has 17 residues. Profiled with immunoSEQ multiplex PCR; TCRdb holds only in-frame clones, not every one. Among 150,000 to 200,000 clones listed, 91% were seen once. This specimen consisted of peripheral blood, obtained 28 days after the second AZD1222 dose. The receptor was derived from an adult who received the AZD1222 COVID-19 vaccine. The rearrangement joins TRBV18 to TRBJ1-2, with 9 positions matching TRBD1. CDR3 residues: CASSPDILTGGAESYTF. The CDR3 region has the DNA TGTGCCAGCTCACCCGACATACTCACAGGGGGCGCGGAAAGCTACACCTTC.